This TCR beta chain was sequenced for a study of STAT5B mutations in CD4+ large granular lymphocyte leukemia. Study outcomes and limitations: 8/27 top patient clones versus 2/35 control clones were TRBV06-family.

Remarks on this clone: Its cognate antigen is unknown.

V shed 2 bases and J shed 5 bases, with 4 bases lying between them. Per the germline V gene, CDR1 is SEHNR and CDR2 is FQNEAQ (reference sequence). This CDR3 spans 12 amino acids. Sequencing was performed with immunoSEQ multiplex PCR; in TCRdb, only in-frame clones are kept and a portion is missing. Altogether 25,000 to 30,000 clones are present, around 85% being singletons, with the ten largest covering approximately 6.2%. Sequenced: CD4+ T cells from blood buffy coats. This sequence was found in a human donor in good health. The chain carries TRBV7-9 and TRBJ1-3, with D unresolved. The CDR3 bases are TGTGCCAGCAGCTTATATCGAAACACCATATATTTT. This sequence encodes CASSLYRNTIYF. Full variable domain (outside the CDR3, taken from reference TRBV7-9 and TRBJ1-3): DTGVSQNPRHKITKRGQNVTFRCDPISEHNRLYWYRQTLGQGPEFLTYFQNEAQLEKSRLLSDRFSAERPKGSFSTLEIQRTEQGDSAMYLCASSLYRNTIYFGEGSWLTVV.